This TCR beta chain was observed in a study of immune evolution from preneoplasia to lung adenocarcinoma. Study-wide findings and caveats: Later-stage lesions seemingly showed higher T cell density and diversity than normal lung. KRAS-mutant nodules had the highest T cell clonality.

The protocol was immunoSEQ multiplex PCR, while the TCRdb copy is restricted to in-frame clones and leaves out a portion. The sample records roughly 4,200 clones, 75% to 85% being singletons. This CDR3 has 14 residues. V lost 0 bases and J 2 bases, leaving 8 bases between the germline ends. Germline V gene lookup returns CDR1 GTSNPN and CDR2 SVGIG (reference sequence). Comment on this clone: No antigen is known for it.

Premalignant or tumor cells were enriched by macro-dissection after pathologic assessment. This sequence was found in a person in their forties or fifties with lung adenocarcinoma. Some clones in this sample may be carry-over from other donors' samples. Sample: FFPE invasive lung adenocarcinoma tissue. This chain joins TRBV30 and TRBJ1-5; D not resolved. Here the CDR3 DNA reads TGTGCCTGGAGTGTAAATACGGGCAATCAGCCCCAGCATTTT. It codes for CAWSVNTGNQPQHF.